The 18 T cell receptor beta chains given below trace back to one sample, sequenced in a study of blood T cell repertoires in COVID-19 (TCRdb year 2020). Library generation was performed with the immunoSEQ multiplex PCR assay. Not all clones reach the TCRdb copy of this immuneACCESS table, which keeps in-frame sequences only. Checked studies attribute under half of the gap to unresolved V genes and leave the rest unexplained. Here the sample has 100,000 to 150,000 clones; about 85% occur a single time. Of the sample, 25% to 30% falls within the top ten clones. The sequencing sample was made of peripheral blood. These TCRs come from a woman aged 80 or older with acute or convalescent COVID-19.

The chain recombines TRBV9 with TRBJ1-2, with a tentative D call TRBD1 (5 bases). CDR3 length equals 14 residues. Germline-derived CDR1 and CDR2 are SGDLS and YYNGEE. The V end was cut by 4 bases, the J end by 8 bases, with 18 bases between. The CDR3 DNA sequence: TGTGCCAGCAGCTCAGGGCAGGGAGGTCGCGGCTACACCTTC. This encodes CASSSGQGGRGYTF.

V and J are TRBV18 and TRBJ1-1; D remains unclear. Germline assignment: CDR1 KGHSH and CDR2 LQKENI. Trimming removed 3 bases at V and 4 bases at J, with 12 bases between. The CDR3 consists of 14 residues. The CDR3 DNA is TGTGCCAGCTCACCGTCCGAGGGAGGCACTGAAGCTTTCTTT. Translating gives CASSPSEGGTEAFF.

The chain recombines TRBV5-1 with TRBJ2-3; 12 bases agree with TRBD2. CDR3 size: 16 residues. Germline V CDR1 and CDR2: SGHRS, YFSETQ. Germline trimming cut 0 bases from V and 3 bases from J; bases unmatched to any gene: 2. DNA for the CDR3: TGCGCCAGCAGCTTGGGACTAGCGGGGGTTACAGATACGCAGTATTTT. As protein: CASSLGLAGVTDTQYF. The full variable domain, with the rest looked up from reference TRBV5-1 and TRBJ2-3, is KAGVTQTPRYLIKTRGQQVTLSCSPISGHRSVSWYQQTPGQGLQFLFEYFSETQRNKGNFPGRFSGRQFSNSRSEMNVSTLELGDSALYLCASSLGLAGVTDTQYFGPGTRLTVL.

This clone was recorded a few times. The chain is built from TRBV6-5 and TRBJ2-7, with D possibly being TRBD1 or TRBD2 (6 bases each). The V and J ends lost 6 bases and 5 bases respectively, with 14 bases between them. Per the germline V gene, CDR1 is MNHEY and CDR2 is SVGAGI. The CDR3 contains 13 residues. The CDR3 sequence is CASRYRDLDEQYF. DNA of the CDR3: TGTGCCAGCAGGTACAGGGACTTGGACGAGCAGTACTTC.

The chain links TRBV23-1 to TRBJ1-6; D may be TRBD1 (5 bases). Being an ORF, TRBV23-1 has a function that is uncertain. The CDR3 runs 16 residues. V was clipped by 2 bases and J by 1 base, with 9 bases between them. The CDR3 bases are TGCGCCAGCAGTCAACGGGGGGGTTCCTATAATTCACCCCTCCACTTT. Its translation is CASSQRGGSYNSPLHF.

The V call is TRBV10-2, the J call TRBJ1-5; the match to TRBD1 covers 9 bases. Germline loops: CDR1 WSHSY, CDR2 SAAADI. There are 16 residues in the CDR3. The ends lost 1 base at V and 4 bases at J; junction bases unmatched: 5. DNA for the CDR3: TGCGCCAGCAGTGAGTTGGACAGGGGCCTTAATCAGCCCCAGCATTTT. Translating gives CASSELDRGLNQPQHF.

The chain joins TRBV18 to TRBJ1-3; D is uncertain. The V gene's germline CDR1 is KGHSH and CDR2 LQKENI. The CDR3 extends over 13 amino acids. V lost 2 bases and J lost 6, with 8 bases in between. CDR3 sequence reads: CASSPEAVNTIYF. The DNA for the CDR3 is TGTGCCAGCTCACCAGAGGCAGTAAACACCATATATTTT.

This clone was recorded only once. V gene TRBV5-8 combines with J gene TRBJ1-5; 7 bases line up with TRBD1. The germline CDR1 and CDR2 sequences are SGHTS and YDEGEE. V shed 3 bases, J shed 3 bases, and the junction held 9 bases outside the gene matches. The CDR3 consists of 16 residues. CDR3 amino acids: CASSSQGDRANQPQHF. CDR3 nucleotide sequence: TGTGCCAGCAGCTCCCAGGGGGATCGGGCCAATCAGCCCCAGCATTTT.

The gene calls are TRBV3-1 (or the pseudogene TRBV3-2) and TRBJ2-7; D unclear. Between the trimmed V and J ends, which lost 5 bases and 8 bases, there was a span of 13 bases. This CDR3 comprises 12 residues. Germline-derived CDR1 and CDR2 are LGHDT and YNNKEL (reference sequence). The DNA for the CDR3 is TGTGCCAGCAGCTCCTTCTCGACTCAGCAGTACTTC. Its translation is CASSSFSTQQYF.

This clone was detected a few times. The genes are TRBV5-4 and TRBJ2-2, with no clear D. The CDR3 contains 13 residues. V lost 5 bases and J lost 6, with 11 bases in between. Germline values: CDR1 SGHNT, CDR2 YYREEE (reference sequence). DNA of the CDR3: TGTGCCAGCAGAGAAACTACCCCCGGGGAGCTGTTTTTT. This sequence encodes CASRETTPGELFF.

V usage is TRBV29-1 and J usage is TRBJ1-1; D not certain. The germline V gene has CDR1 SQVTM and CDR2 ANQGSEA. V lost 6 bases and J lost 5, with 16 bases in between. This CDR3 is built from 13 residues. The CDR3 here is CSVADIIETEAFF. CDR3 bases: TGCAGCGTCGCGGATATCATCGAAACTGAAGCTTTCTTT.

The rearrangement links TRBV9 to TRBJ2-5, with D hard to call. V lost 0 bases and J 0 bases, leaving 9 bases between the germline ends. The CDR3 length is 15 residues. The germline V gene has CDR1 SGDLS and CDR2 YYNGEE. CDR3 nucleotides: TGTGCCAGCAGCGTAGATCTGCGGCACCAAGAGACCCAGTACTTC. As protein: CASSVDLRHQETQYF.

This clone was detected a few times. This chain uses TRBV11-3 with TRBJ1-1; no clear D gene. This CDR3 has 14 residues. V lost 1 base and J 6 bases, leaving 12 bases between the germline ends. Looked up from germline, CDR1 is SGHNT and CDR2 is YENEEA. In DNA form, the CDR3 reads TGTGCCAGCAGCTTAGGGCAAGACGGGGCTGAAGCTTTCTTT. Protein product: CASSLGQDGAEAFF. Looking up the rest from reference TRBV11-3 and TRBJ1-1 gives the full variable domain: EAGVVQSPRYKIIEKKQPVAFWCNPISGHNTLYWYLQNLGQGPELLIRYENEEAVDDSQLPKDRFSAERLKGVDSTLKIQPAELGDSAVYLCASSLGQDGAEAFFGQGTRLTVV.

The chain carries TRBV19 and TRBJ2-7; TRBD1 matches 9 bases. The length of the CDR3 is 13 residues. From germline, CDR1 is LNHDA and CDR2 SQIVND (reference sequence). Trimming took 3 bases from V and 7 from J; bases not matched to a gene: 4. In nucleotides, the CDR3 is TGTGCCAGTAGTATCGAAGGGACAGGGGAGCAGTACTTC. Protein: CASSIEGTGEQYF.

The CDR3 region has the DNA TGTGCCAGCAGTGAGTCATCAAAATCGGGGCCCCAGCATTTT. This translates into CASSESSKSGPQHF. The J gene is TRBJ1-5, the V gene TRBV2; D is unclear. With 3 bases removed from V and 9 bases from J, the gap between germline ends came to 15 bases. This CDR3 is 14 amino acids long. CDR1 SNHLY and CDR2 FYNNEI come from the germline V gene.

The chain uses TRBV11-1 and TRBJ2-7; D is perhaps TRBD2 (6 bases). V dropped 6 bases and J dropped 2 bases, with 11 bases sitting between them. There are 13 residues in the CDR3. The germline CDR1 and CDR2 sequences are SGHAT and FQDESV (reference sequence). The CDR3 loop is CASRGGWPYEQYF. The CDR3 coding sequence is TGTGCCAGCAGGGGGGGATGGCCCTACGAGCAGTACTTC.

The V call is TRBV25-1, the J call TRBJ1-4; D call uncertain. V was trimmed by 0 bases and J by 1 base, leaving 9 bases between them. The CDR3 contains 16 residues. CDR1 and CDR2 from the germline V gene are MGHDK and SYGVNS. The CDR3 nucleotides read TGTGCCAGCAGTGAATATAATCGGGGAACTAATGAAAAACTGTTTTTT. This gives the protein CASSEYNRGTNEKLFF.

The chain uses TRBV18 and TRBJ2-7, with 10 nucleotides matching TRBD2. The germline CDR1 and CDR2 sequences are KGHSH and LQKENI. CDR3 size: 15 residues. V was clipped by 6 bases and J by 7 bases; unmatched bases: 12. The CDR3 DNA is TGTGCCAGCTCCCCGGGGAGCGGGGGGGCGAAGGAGCAGTACTTC. This sequence encodes CASSPGSGGAKEQYF.